A single sample gave rise to the 24 T cell receptor beta chains below, sequenced in a study of beta chain features in type 1 diabetes. The entirety of the isolated RNA underwent reverse transcription, so expressed TCRB transcripts were sequenced. The repertoire was sequenced with immunoSEQ multiplex PCR; TCRdb's copy has only in-frame clones and lacks some. The profile shows some 200,000 clones, approximately 10% of them singletons. Sequenced input: central memory CD4+ T cells from blood. The receptors were gathered from a man between 18 and 29 years old in good health.

The V call is TRBV28, the J call TRBJ2-5; D is possibly TRBD2 (6 bases). This CDR3 is built from 13 residues. The germline CDR1 and CDR2 sequences are MDHEN and SYDVKM. V lost 7 bases to trimming and J lost 3 bases, with 12 bases between them. The CDR3 sequence: CASTFWGEETQYF. The CDR3 coding sequence is TGTGCCAGCACCTTTTGGGGGGAAGAGACCCAGTACTTC.

This clone was seen at least ten times. V and J are TRBV5-1 and TRBJ2-1; no firm D call. The CDR3 has 11 amino acids. V dropped 0 bases and J dropped 9 bases, with 4 bases sitting between them. Germline CDR1 reads SGHRS; CDR2 reads YFSETQ. This chain's CDR3 is CASSLEGEQFF. The CDR3 nucleotides read TGCGCCAGCAGCTTGGAGGGTGAGCAGTTCTTC.

In its sample, this clone was seen once. A far larger clone is off by one base, so a read error is likely. This CDR3 is CASKTNYGYTF. In nucleotides, the CDR3 is TGTGCCAGCAAGACTAACTATGGCTACACCTTC. The chain carries TRBV6-5 and TRBJ1-2; no definite D call. Per germline, CDR1 MNHEY and CDR2 SVGAGI. There are 11 residues in the CDR3. V was cut by 7 bases and J by 0 bases, with 3 bases left in between.

This clone came up many times. The chain links TRBV7-2 to TRBJ2-7; TRBD2 is a possible D gene (6 bases). Germline values: CDR1 SGHTA, CDR2 FQGNSA. The CDR3 consists of 15 residues. V lost 5 bases and J lost 2, with 16 bases in between. CDR3 bases: TGTGCCAGCAGCCGAACCGACTGGGGGGCCTACGAGCAGTACTTC. Amino acids: CASSRTDWGAYEQYF.

Turning to this clone: One junction end disagrees with the germline gene, perhaps due to a read error. The chain couples TRBV5-4 to TRBJ1-2; D uncertain. The CDR3 length is 13 residues. Germline V CDR1 and CDR2: SGHNT, YYREEE (reference sequence). The CDR3 spells CASSLDRTYGYTF. In DNA, the CDR3 is TGTGCCAGCAGTTTGGATAGGACCTATGGCTACACCTTC.

The CDR3 sequence: CASSPLAGPNTGELFF. CDR3 nucleotide sequence: TGTGCCAGCAGCCCCCTGGCGGGACCGAACACCGGGGAGCTGTTTTTT. V and J are TRBV5-4 and TRBJ2-2, with a weak D call TRBD2 (6 bases). Trimming pared 4 bases from V and 0 bases from J, leaving 13 bases between. Looked up from germline, CDR1 is SGHNT and CDR2 is YYREEE (reference sequence). The CDR3 has 16 residues.

V gene TRBV19 combines with J gene TRBJ1-1; D perhaps matches TRBD1 (6 bases). V dropped 6 bases and J dropped 1 base, with 9 bases sitting between them. The CDR3 is made up of 13 amino acids. The germline CDR1 and CDR2 sequences are LNHDA and SQIVND (reference sequence). DNA for the CDR3: TGTGCCAGTAGCGTACAGGGGAACACTGAAGCTTTCTTT. Amino acids: CASSVQGNTEAFF.

This sequence joins TRBV6-5 and TRBJ1-1; D is unresolved. With 4 bases removed from V and 6 bases from J, the gap between germline ends came to 15 bases. Germline V gives CDR1 MNHEY, CDR2 SVGAGI. The CDR3 loop spans 14 amino acids. For the CDR3, the DNA is TGTGCCAGCAGTTCCACGACCCGGATCGCTGAAGCTTTCTTT. This codes for CASSSTTRIAEAFF.

This clone showed up just a few times. The V call is TRBV7-2, the J call TRBJ2-7; no firm D call. The V and J ends lost 0 bases and 3 bases respectively, with 12 bases between them. The germline gives CDR1 SGHTA, CDR2 FQGNSA. The CDR3 consists of 15 residues. CDR3: CASSLAMAAVYEQYF. In nucleotides, the CDR3 is TGTGCCAGCAGCTTAGCGATGGCTGCTGTCTACGAGCAGTACTTC.

This clone appeared a few times. The chain has TRBV2 and TRBJ1-5; possible D gene TRBD1, 5 bases. V was cut by 3 bases and J by 2 bases, with 11 bases left in between. The germline V gene encodes CDR1 SNHLY and CDR2 FYNNEI. This CDR3 comprises 15 residues. CDR3 region: CASSDRGAGNQPQHF. The CDR3 nucleotides are TGTGCCAGCAGTGACCGGGGCGCGGGCAATCAGCCCCAGCATTTT.

The chain has TRBV30 and TRBJ1-5, with TRBD1 as a possible D gene (5 bases). The germline gives CDR1 GTSNPN, CDR2 SVGIG (reference sequence). V lost 0 bases to trimming and J lost 6 bases, with 15 bases between them. The CDR3 contains 15 residues. In DNA form, the CDR3 reads TGTGCCTGGAGTGTAACAGGAGGTTTCGGTCAGCCCCAGCATTTT. Protein product: CAWSVTGGFGQPQHF. The variable domain in full, completed from reference TRBV30 and TRBJ1-5, reads SQTIHQWPATLVQPVGSPLSLECTVEGTSNPNLYWYRQAAGRGLQLLFYSVGIGQISSEVPQNLSASRPQDRQFILSSKKLLLSDSGFYLCAWSVTGGFGQPQHFGDGTRLSIL.

This chain uses TRBV30 with TRBJ2-2, with TRBD2 matching 9 bases. Germline assignment: CDR1 GTSNPN and CDR2 SVGIG (reference sequence). J lost 7 bases, V lost 4 bases, and 13 bases had no gene match. This CDR3 contains 16 residues. The CDR3 region has the DNA TGTGCCTGGATCCGGAGCGGGAGGAGACAAAACGGGGAGCTGTTTTTT. It yields the protein CAWIRSGRRQNGELFF.

This clone has a single count. The chain uses TRBV5-6 and TRBJ1-1, with D possibly being TRBD1 (5 bases). This CDR3 spans 15 amino acids. Germline CDR1 SGHDT, CDR2 YYEEEE. The V and J ends lost 3 bases and 0 bases respectively, with 12 bases between them. CDR3 amino acids: CASSSGIRVNTEAFF. The DNA for the CDR3 is TGTGCCAGCAGCTCTGGCATCAGGGTGAACACTGAAGCTTTCTTT.

This clone was detected only a few times. The V and J genes are TRBV7-2 and TRBJ2-3; 10 bases fit TRBD2. The length of the CDR3 is 16 residues. Per the germline V gene, CDR1 is SGHTA and CDR2 is FQGNSA. The V gene end was trimmed by 1 base and the J gene end by 4 bases; junction bases not matched to a gene: 5. The CDR3 region is CASSLVTSGSSDTQYF. CDR3 DNA sequence: TGTGCCAGCAGCTTAGTGACTAGCGGGTCCTCAGATACGCAGTATTTT.

With respect to this clone: At the DNA level, this CDR3 is encoded by other sequences in the same sample as well. This chain uses TRBV29-1 with TRBJ2-5; perhaps D is TRBD1 or TRBD2 (5 bases each). The CDR3 extends over 14 amino acids. The V end lost 4 bases, the J end lost 4 bases, and 16 bases lay between the germline ends. Germline V gene data show CDR1 as SQVTM and CDR2 as ANQGSEA. CDR3 loop: CSVGLRGLGETQYF. The CDR3 nucleotides are TGCAGCGTTGGGCTACGGGGCTTGGGAGAGACCCAGTACTTC.

This clone was picked up a small number of times. J is TRBJ1-1 and V is TRBV10-3, with D tentatively TRBD1 (6 bases). The ends were cut back, 6 bases at V and 0 bases at J, with 14 bases in the middle. The germline V gene has CDR1 ENHRY and CDR2 SYGVKD. The CDR3 loop spans 15 amino acids. The CDR3 DNA sequence: TGTGCCATCAGCCCAGGACAGACCCTGAACACTGAAGCTTTCTTT. Translated, it gives CAISPGQTLNTEAFF.

The count of this clone is one. The rearrangement uses TRBV5-4 and TRBJ1-2; TRBD1 matches at 10 bases. The germline V gene encodes CDR1 SGHNT and CDR2 YYREEE (reference sequence). The CDR3 is 14 residues long. V dropped 4 bases and J dropped 8; count of bases not matched to a gene: 8. The CDR3 nucleotides are TGTGCCAGCAGCCTGGGGACAGGGGAGAGAGGCTACACCTTC. Translated, it gives CASSLGTGERGYTF.

The gene calls are TRBV29-1 and TRBJ2-5, with unresolved D. Per the germline V gene, CDR1 is SQVTM and CDR2 is ANQGSEA. V dropped 0 bases and J dropped 0 bases, with 11 bases sitting between them. This CDR3 has 15 residues. In DNA, the CDR3 is TGCAGCGTTGAAGATCGATCACGGTACCAAGAGACCCAGTACTTC. Translated: CSVEDRSRYQETQYF. Full variable domain (rest looked up from reference TRBV29-1 and TRBJ2-5): SAVISQKPSRDICQRGTSLTIQCQVDSQVTMMFWYRQQPGQSLTLIATANQGSEATYESGFVIDKFPISRPNLTFSTLTVSNMSPEDSSIYLCSVEDRSRYQETQYFGPGTRLLVL.

The chain couples TRBV10-3 to TRBJ1-1, with a tentative D call TRBD1 (6 bases). Trimming left V 3 bases short and J 3 bases short, with 11 bases between. Germline V gene sequence: CDR1 ENHRY, CDR2 SYGVKD. This CDR3 is built from 14 residues. The CDR3 DNA sequence: TGTGCCATCAGTGACTTTAACAGGGACACTGAAGCTTTCTTT. Encoded protein: CAISDFNRDTEAFF.

This clone turned up a few times. The rearrangement links TRBV6-1 to TRBJ2-6; either TRBD1 or TRBD2 may fit D (5 bases each). The V gene lost 6 bases and the J gene lost 1 base, with 10 bases spanning the gap. The CDR3 runs to 15 residues. Looked up from germline, CDR1 is MNHNS and CDR2 is SASEGT. In nucleotides, the CDR3 is TGTGCCAGCAGGGGGGACCAATCTGGGGCCAACGTCCTGACTTTC. Amino acid sequence: CASRGDQSGANVLTF.

This clone was picked up many times. The chain links TRBV4-3 to TRBJ1-1, with 8 bases fitting TRBD1. CDR1 is LGHNA, CDR2 YSLEER, per germline. The CDR3 totals 14 residues. J was trimmed by 7 bases and V by 4 bases; bases with no gene match: 8. The CDR3 DNA reads TGCGCCAGCAGCCGGACAGGGAAATTGAATGAAGCTTTCTTT. Translating it yields CASSRTGKLNEAFF.

This clone was detected many times. The chain uses TRBV6-7 and TRBJ2-2, with a tentative D call TRBD1 (6 bases). TRBV6-7 qualifies as an ORF whose function is uncertain. The CDR3 covers 17 residues. Trimming cost V 0 bases and J 3 bases, with 14 bases left between them. CDR3 residues: CASSYSYQGTDTGELFF. The CDR3 DNA reads as TGTGCCAGCAGTTACTCGTACCAGGGGACGGACACCGGGGAGCTGTTTTTT.

A few counts support this clone. The rearrangement links TRBV9 to TRBJ1-2; D is perhaps TRBD1 (6 bases). This CDR3 is built from 13 residues. Germline V gene data show CDR1 as SGDLS and CDR2 as YYNGEE. V lost 4 bases and J 1 base, leaving 8 bases between the germline ends. The CDR3 DNA reads as TGTGCCAGCAGCCCGGACAGTAACTATGGCTACACCTTC. Its protein product is CASSPDSNYGYTF.

Only one count was recorded for this clone. The chain employs TRBV11-2 and TRBJ2-3; D perhaps matches TRBD2 (6 bases). Germline V CDR1 and CDR2: SGHAT, FQNNGV. The CDR3 runs 15 residues. Trimming took off 5 bases at V and 2 bases at J, with 14 bases between the two ends. CDR3 DNA: TGTGCCAGCAGCGCCGCGGGATCATACACAGATACGCAGTATTTT. Translated: CASSAAGSYTDTQYF.